The source of this TCR beta chain is a study of blood T cell repertoires in COVID-19 (dated by TCRdb to 2019 to 2021). Regarding the research as a whole: Samples from collaborators originated in the United States, Italy and Spain and spanned both the acute and convalescent phases of COVID-19. The prospective study material was composed of cDNA or gDNA derived from T cells, B-cell-depleted T cells, or PBMCs. Deeply sampled blood TCRbeta repertoires from subjects exposed to, actively infected with, or recovered from COVID-19 were included in the dataset. A freely available public database, intended as a resource for researchers studying the immune response to SARS-CoV-2, is where the repertoires were released. Samples came from the ongoing ImmuneRACE study (first 160 participants) plus 1,254 subjects from 6 global collaborators. A de-identified subject ID, COVID-19 status, age in years and sex were almost always included in the sample metadata. Where HLA class I and class II types were available, the types were taken from metadata supplied by the sample provider, not from assay-based typing. Broader findings and caveats from the paper: Clinical and demographic metadata were provided uncurated, with the amount varying by source and participant.

Comments on this clone: Its specific antigen is unknown. Per-base qualities were not stored, and no clone one base away is much larger.

TCRbeta CDR3 regions were amplified from genomic DNA by means of the immunoSEQ Assay, a bias-controlled multiplex PCR. The paper's data handling went like this. The number of nucleated cells in each sample was estimated from the amplification of reference gene primers within the assay. Sequence reads were collapsed and filtered to measure the absolute abundance of every unique TCRbeta CDR3 rearrangement. For each sample, productive Simpson clonality was calculated as the square root of Simpson's diversity index across productive rearrangements. TCRdb holds this immuneACCESS table with in-frame rearrangements only. Some clones are missing; in checked studies, unresolved V genes explain under half, and the rest has no known cause. V and J calls and clone size follow that table, whereas D and trimming were derived from the DNA. Across this sample there are about 270,000 clones, with more than 75% seen only once. The ten largest clones capture about 10% of the sample.

Whole blood was collected in K2EDTA tubes by collaborating institutions according to the institutions' own protocols. For TCRbeta analysis, collaborators shipped samples in one of three forms: frozen whole blood, isolated PBMCs, or DNA extracted from either of those sample types. V sheds 0 bases and J sheds 5 bases, leaving 16 bases between their ends. From its cysteine to its phenylalanine, the CDR3 spans 16 amino acids. This entry keeps only the CDR3 DNA: 48 bases, framed from base 1. The germline V gene specifies MNHEY as CDR1 and SVGAGI as CDR2. Recombination joined TRBV6-5 with TRBJ2-5; the D gene is perhaps TRBD1, on 5 matching bases. The sequenced material came from peripheral blood. The sequence was collected from a man aged 40-50 years with active or convalescent COVID-19. The nucleotide sequence is TGTGCCAGCAGTTACTCGAGTAGGGGCCTGGGGGAGACCCAGTACTTC. Its protein reads: CASSYSSRGLGETQYF.